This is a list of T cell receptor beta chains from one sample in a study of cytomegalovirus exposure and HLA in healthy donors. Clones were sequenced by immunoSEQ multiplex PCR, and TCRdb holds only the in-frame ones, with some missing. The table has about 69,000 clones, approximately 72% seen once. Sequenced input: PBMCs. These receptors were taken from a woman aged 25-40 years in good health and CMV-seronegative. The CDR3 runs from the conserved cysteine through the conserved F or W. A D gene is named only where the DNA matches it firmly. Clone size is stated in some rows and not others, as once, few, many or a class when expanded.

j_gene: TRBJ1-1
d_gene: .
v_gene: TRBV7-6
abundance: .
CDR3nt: TGTGCCAGCAGCTTAGCCCAAATAGAGGGCTCGTCTTTGAACACTGAAGCTTTCTTT
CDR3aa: CASSLAQIEGSSLNTEAFF

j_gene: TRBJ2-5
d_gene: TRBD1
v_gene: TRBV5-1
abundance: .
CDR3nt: TGCGCCAGCAGCTTGGTGGGACAGAACCAAGAGACCCAGTACTTC
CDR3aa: CASSLVGQNQETQYF

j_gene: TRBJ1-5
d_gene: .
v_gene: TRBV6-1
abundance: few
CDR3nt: TGTGCCAGCAGGGCAGGAGGAGATCAGCCCCAGCATTTT
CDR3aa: CASRAGGDQPQHF

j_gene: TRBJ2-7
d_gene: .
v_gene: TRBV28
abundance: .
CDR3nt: TGTGCCAGTTGTCAGAGGGCCGAGCAGTACTTC
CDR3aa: CASCQRAEQYF

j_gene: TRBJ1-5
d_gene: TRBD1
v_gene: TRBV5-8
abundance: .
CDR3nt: TGTGCCAGCAGCGCGACAGGGGGCCGGGAGCCCCAGCATTTT
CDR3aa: CASSATGGREPQHF

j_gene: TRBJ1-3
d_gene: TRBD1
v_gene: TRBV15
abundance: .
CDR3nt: TGTGCCACAGGGGGGGACAGGGCAAGAGGGTCTGGAAACACCATATATTTT
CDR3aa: CATGGDRARGSGNTIYF

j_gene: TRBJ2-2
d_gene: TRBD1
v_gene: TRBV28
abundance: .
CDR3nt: TGTGCCAGCATCGAGACAGGGGGCCGGGACACCGGGGAGCTGTTTTTT
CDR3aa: CASIETGGRDTGELFF

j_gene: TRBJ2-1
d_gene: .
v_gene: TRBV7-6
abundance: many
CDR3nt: TGTGCCAGCAGCGTCCAGGGGTCCCCCTCCTACAATGAGCAGTTCTTC
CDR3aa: CASSVQGSPSYNEQFF

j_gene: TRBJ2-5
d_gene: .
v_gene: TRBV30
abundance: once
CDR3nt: TGTGCCTGGAGTAAGGGGGTCCAAGAGACCCAGTACTTC
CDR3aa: CAWSKGVQETQYF

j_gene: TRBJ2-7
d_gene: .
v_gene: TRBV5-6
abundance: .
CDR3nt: TGTGCCAGCAGCCCTCAGACAGGCTCGTTACTGGGCGAGCAGTACTTC
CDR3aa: CASSPQTGSLLGEQYF

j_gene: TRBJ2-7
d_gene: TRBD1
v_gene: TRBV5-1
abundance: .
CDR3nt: TGCGCCAGCAGCGCCGGGACAGGGGGGAAGGAGGAGCAGTACTTC
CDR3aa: CASSAGTGGKEEQYF

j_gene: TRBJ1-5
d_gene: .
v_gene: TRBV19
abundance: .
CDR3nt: TGTGCCAGTAGTATCCAGGGTGGCAATCAGCCCCAGCATTTT
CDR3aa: CASSIQGGNQPQHF

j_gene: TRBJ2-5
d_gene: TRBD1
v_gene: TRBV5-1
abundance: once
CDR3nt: TGCGCCAGCAGCTTTGGGACAGGGCAAGAGACCCAGTACTTC
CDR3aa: CASSFGTGQETQYF

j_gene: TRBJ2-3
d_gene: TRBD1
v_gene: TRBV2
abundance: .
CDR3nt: TGTGCCAGCAGCCGGGACAGCCCGGAGGATACGCAGTATTTT
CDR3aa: CASSRDSPEDTQYF

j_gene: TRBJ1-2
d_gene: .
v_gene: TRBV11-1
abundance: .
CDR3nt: TGTGCCAGCAGCTTAGTGGTTGGGCGTGGCTACACCTTC
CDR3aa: CASSLVVGRGYTF

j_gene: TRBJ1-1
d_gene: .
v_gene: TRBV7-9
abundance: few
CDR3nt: TGTGCCAGCAGCTTACACACGGGGGGTCGGACTGAAGCTTTCTTT
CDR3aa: CASSLHTGGRTEAFF

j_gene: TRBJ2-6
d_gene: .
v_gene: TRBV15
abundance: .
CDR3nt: TGTGCCACCAGCTTACACACAGGGAGCTCTGGGGCCAACGTCCTGACTTTC
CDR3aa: CATSLHTGSSGANVLTF

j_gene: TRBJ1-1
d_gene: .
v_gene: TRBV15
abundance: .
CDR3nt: TGTGCCACCAGCACGCACAGGGAGAACACTGAAGCTTTCTTT
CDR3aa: CATSTHRENTEAFF

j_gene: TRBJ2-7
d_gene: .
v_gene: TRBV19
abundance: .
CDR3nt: TGTGCCAGTACCAGTGGGGCGAATTCCTACGAGCAGTACTTC
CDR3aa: CASTSGANSYEQYF

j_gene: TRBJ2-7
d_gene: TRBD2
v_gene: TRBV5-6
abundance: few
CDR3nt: TGTGCCAGCAGCTTTATGCGGGGGGCATGCTACTTC
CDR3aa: CASSFMRGACYF

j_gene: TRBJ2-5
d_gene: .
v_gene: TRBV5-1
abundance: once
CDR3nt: TGCGCCAGCAGCCCAGGGGGGGAGACCCAGTACTTC
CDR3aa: CASSPGGETQYF

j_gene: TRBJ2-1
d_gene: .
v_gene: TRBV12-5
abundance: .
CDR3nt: TGTGCTAGTGGCCCTTATAGCAACAATGAGCAGTTCTTC
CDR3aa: CASGPYSNNEQFF

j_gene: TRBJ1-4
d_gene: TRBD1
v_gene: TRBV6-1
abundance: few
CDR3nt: TGTGCCAGCAGCCACAGGGGGACTAATGAAAAACTGTTTTTT
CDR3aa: CASSHRGTNEKLFF

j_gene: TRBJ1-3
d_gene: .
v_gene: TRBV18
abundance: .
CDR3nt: TGTGCCAGCTCACCACGTCCGGGGGACACCATATATTTT
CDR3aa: CASSPRPGDTIYF

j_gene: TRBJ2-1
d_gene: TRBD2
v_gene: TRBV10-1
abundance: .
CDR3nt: TGCGCCAGCAGTGAGAGGCCCGGGGGGAATGAGCAGTTCTTC
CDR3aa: CASSERPGGNEQFF

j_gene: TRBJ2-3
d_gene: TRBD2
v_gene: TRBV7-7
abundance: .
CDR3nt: TGTGCCAGCAGCTTAGTCGGGGGGGGGACAGATACGCAGTATTTT
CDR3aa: CASSLVGGGTDTQYF

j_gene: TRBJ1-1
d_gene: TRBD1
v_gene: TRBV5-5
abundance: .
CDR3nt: TGTGCCAGCAGCTTGTTAATGGACAGGGGCGCTTTCTTT
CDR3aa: CASSLLMDRGAFF

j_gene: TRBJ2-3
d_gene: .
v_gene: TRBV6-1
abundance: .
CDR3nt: TGTGCCAGCAGTGTTCTAACTAGCACAGATACGCAGTATTTT
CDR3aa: CASSVLTSTDTQYF

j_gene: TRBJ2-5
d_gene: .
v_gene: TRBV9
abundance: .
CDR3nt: TGTGCCAGCAGCGTATCTGTAGCCCAAGAGACCCAGTACTTC
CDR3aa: CASSVSVAQETQYF

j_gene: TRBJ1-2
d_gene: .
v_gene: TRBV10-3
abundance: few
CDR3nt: TGTGCCGCTAAACAGGGATTGGGCTACACCTTC
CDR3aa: CAAKQGLGYTF

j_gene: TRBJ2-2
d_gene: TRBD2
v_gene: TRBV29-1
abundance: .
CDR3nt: TGCAGCGTTACCGGGACTAGCGGGTATTACACCGGGGAGCTGTTTTTT
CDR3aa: CSVTGTSGYYTGELFF

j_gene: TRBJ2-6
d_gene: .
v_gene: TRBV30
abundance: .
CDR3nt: TGTGCCTTAACTACAGGGTACTCTGGGGCCAACGTCCTGACTTTC
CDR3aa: CALTTGYSGANVLTF

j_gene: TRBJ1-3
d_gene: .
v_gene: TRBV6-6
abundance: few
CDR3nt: TGTGCCAGCAGTTACGAGCGGTACTCTGGAAACACCATATATTTT
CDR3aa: CASSYERYSGNTIYF

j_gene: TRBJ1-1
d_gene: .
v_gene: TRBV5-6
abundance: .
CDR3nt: TGTGCCAGCAGCATTGGGACAAGAGGGCCCGCTGAAGCTTTCTTT
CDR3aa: CASSIGTRGPAEAFF

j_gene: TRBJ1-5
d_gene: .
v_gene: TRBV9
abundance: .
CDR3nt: TGTGCCAGCAGCGTAGGATTTGGGGGGGATCAGCCCCAGCATTTT
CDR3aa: CASSVGFGGDQPQHF

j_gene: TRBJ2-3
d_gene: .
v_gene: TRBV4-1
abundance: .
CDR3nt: TGCGCCAGCAGCCAACCCGACTCATTAGATACGCAGTATTTT
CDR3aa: CASSQPDSLDTQYF

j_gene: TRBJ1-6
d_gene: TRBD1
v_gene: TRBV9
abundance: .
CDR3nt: TGTGCCAGCAGCGTAGGGGACAGGCCTTCACCCCTCCACTTT
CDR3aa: CASSVGDRPSPLHF

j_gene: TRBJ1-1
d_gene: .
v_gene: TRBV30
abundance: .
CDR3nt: TGTGCCTGGACCTCGGGTCTGAACACTGAAGCTTTCTTT
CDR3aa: CAWTSGLNTEAFF

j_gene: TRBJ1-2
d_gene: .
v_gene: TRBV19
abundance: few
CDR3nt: TGTGCCAGTAGTTTCCGGGACATACTAGGAGGTGGCTACACCTTC
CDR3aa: CASSFRDILGGGYTF

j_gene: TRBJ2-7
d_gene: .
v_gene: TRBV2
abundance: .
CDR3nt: TGTGCCAGAAAGGGGGCGGGGGGCCCCACCTCCTCCTACGAGCAGTACTTC
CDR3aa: CARKGAGGPTSSYEQYF

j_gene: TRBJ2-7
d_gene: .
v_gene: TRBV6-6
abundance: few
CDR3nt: TGTGCCAGCGGGTCAGGGGCTTCCTACGAGCAGTACTTC
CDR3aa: CASGSGASYEQYF

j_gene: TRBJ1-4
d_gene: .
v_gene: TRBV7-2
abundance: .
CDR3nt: TGTGCCAGCAGCTTAGGTCGTCCCTATAATGAAAAACTGTTTTTT
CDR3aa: CASSLGRPYNEKLFF

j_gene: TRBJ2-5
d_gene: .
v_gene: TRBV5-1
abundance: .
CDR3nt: TGCGCCAGCAGCTTGGGCCCATCCTCGACAGCGTACCAAGAGACCCAGTACTTC
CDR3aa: CASSLGPSSTAYQETQYF

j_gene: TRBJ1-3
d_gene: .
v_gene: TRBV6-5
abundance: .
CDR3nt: TGTGCCCGCAGCAGGGGCCCAAGCTCTGGAAACACCATATATTTT
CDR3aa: CARSRGPSSGNTIYF

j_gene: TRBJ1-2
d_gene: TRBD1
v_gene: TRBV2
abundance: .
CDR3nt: TGTGCCAGCAGTTCTCGAGGGACAGGGAACTATGGCTACACCTTC
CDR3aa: CASSSRGTGNYGYTF

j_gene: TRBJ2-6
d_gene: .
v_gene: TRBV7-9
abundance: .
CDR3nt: TGTGCCAGCAGCCTCCTGAGGACTGGGGCCAACGTCCTGACTTTC
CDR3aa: CASSLLRTGANVLTF

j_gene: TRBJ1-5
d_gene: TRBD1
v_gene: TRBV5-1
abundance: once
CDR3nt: TGCGCCAGCAGCTGGGGACAGAATAGCAATCAGCCCCAGCATTTT
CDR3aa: CASSWGQNSNQPQHF

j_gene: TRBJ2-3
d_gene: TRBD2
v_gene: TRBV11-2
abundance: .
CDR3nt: TGTGCCAGCACCCTGGGGGGGGTATCAGATACGCAGTATTTT
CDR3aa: CASTLGGVSDTQYF

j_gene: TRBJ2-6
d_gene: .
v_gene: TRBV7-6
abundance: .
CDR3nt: TGTGCCAGCAGCCGAGGTGGTACTGGGGCCAACGTCCTGACTTTC
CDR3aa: CASSRGGTGANVLTF

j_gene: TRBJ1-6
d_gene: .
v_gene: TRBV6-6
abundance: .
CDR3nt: TGTGCCAGCAGTTCCGGAGACGCCGCGCCCCTCCACTTT
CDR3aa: CASSSGDAAPLHF

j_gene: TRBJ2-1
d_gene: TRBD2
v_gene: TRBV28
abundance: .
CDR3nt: TGTGCCATCCAGACTAGCGGAGCCTACAATGAGCAGTTCTTC
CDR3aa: CAIQTSGAYNEQFF